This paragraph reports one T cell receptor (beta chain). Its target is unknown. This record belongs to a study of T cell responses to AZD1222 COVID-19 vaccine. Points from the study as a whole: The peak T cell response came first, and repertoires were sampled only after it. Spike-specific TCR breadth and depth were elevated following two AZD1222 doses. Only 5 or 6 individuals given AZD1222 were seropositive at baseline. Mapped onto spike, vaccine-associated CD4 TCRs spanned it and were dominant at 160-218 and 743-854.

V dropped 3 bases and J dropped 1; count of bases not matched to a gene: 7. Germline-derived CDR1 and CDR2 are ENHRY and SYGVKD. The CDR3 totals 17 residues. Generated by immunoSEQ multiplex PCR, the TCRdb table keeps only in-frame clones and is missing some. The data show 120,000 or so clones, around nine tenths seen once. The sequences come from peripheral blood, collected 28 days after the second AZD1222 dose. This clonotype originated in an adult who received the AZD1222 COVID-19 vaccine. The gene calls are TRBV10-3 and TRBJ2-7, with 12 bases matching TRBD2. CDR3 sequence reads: CAISDTSGGPRSYEQYF. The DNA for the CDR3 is TGTGCCATCAGTGACACTAGCGGGGGGCCGAGATCCTACGAGCAGTACTTC.